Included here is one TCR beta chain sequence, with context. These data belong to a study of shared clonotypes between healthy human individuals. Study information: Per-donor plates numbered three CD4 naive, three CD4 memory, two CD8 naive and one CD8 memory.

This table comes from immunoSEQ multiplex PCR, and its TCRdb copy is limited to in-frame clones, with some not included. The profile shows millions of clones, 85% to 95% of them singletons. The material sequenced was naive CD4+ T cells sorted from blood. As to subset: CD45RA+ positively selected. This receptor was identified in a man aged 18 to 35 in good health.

CDR3 sequence reads: CASSTAGTRSGNTIYF. DNA of the CDR3: TGTGCCAGTAGTACTGCCGGGACACGATCTGGAAACACCATATATTTT. The J gene is TRBJ1-3, the V gene TRBV19, with D maybe TRBD1 (6 bases). Germline loops: CDR1 LNHDA, CDR2 SQIVND (reference sequence). Trimming stripped 4 bases from V and 1 base from J, with 14 bases between. CDR3 length: 16 residues.